This T cell receptor beta chain came from a study of shared clonotypes between healthy human individuals. The CDR3 loop spans 19 amino acids. Germline-derived CDR1 and CDR2 are SGHTA and FQGNSA. The V segment lost 1 base and the J segment 7 bases; nucleotides outside the gene matches: 11. Repertoires were generated with immunoSEQ multiplex PCR, while TCRdb's copy carries only in-frame clones and drops some. Among some 2,100,000 clones, approximately 96% were seen once, and the ten largest hold about 0.13%. The chain uses TRBV7-2 and TRBJ2-1; 15 bases align to TRBD2. The sequencing sample was made of naive CD4+ T cells sorted from blood. The sample's subset: CD45RA+ positively selected. The source of this sequence is a man aged 18 to 30 in good health. The CDR3 loop reads CASSLGMGGLAGGRNEQFF. In DNA, the CDR3 is TGTGCCAGCAGCTTAGGGATGGGGGGACTAGCGGGAGGAAGGAATGAGCAGTTCTTC.